The 29 T cell receptor beta chains presented below share a single source sample, sequenced in a study of beta chain features in type 1 diabetes. Expressed TCRB transcripts were sequenced because the entire RNA isolate underwent reverse transcription. Only in-frame clones appear in the TCRdb table, and some are missing; sequencing was by immunoSEQ multiplex PCR. The repertoire includes 500,000 to 700,000 clones, roughly 16% of them detected once, and about 0.097% sits in the top ten. Input material: naive CD4+ T cells from blood. Receptor source: a man between 18 and 29 years old in good health.

This clone was counted a single time. Within the sample, other DNA sequences also encode this same CDR3. The chain carries TRBV28 and TRBJ1-2; D is undetermined. The CDR3 extends over 12 amino acids. V lost 5 bases and J 1 base, leaving 5 bases between the germline ends. Germline CDR1 MDHEN, CDR2 SYDVKM. CDR3: CASSLGNYGYTF. The CDR3 region has the DNA TGTGCCAGCAGTCTGGGTAACTATGGCTACACCTTC.

This clone was seen more than once but under ten times. The chain is built from TRBV7-2 and TRBJ2-2; D possibly matches TRBD1 or TRBD2 (5 bases each). Germline CDR1 and CDR2: SGHTA and FQGNSA. Trimming cost V 0 bases and J 6 bases, with 14 bases left between them. The CDR3 is 16 amino acids. This chain's CDR3 is CASSLAPNLGAGELFF. Written as DNA, the CDR3 is TGTGCCAGCAGCTTAGCCCCTAACTTGGGGGCCGGGGAGCTGTTTTTT.

This clone was seen a handful of times. This chain connects TRBV5-1 to TRBJ2-1; possible D gene TRBD1, 6 bases. Germline V gene sequence: CDR1 SGHRS, CDR2 YFSETQ. The V end lost 5 bases, the J end lost 4 bases, and 10 bases lay between the germline ends. This CDR3 contains 13 residues. The CDR3 protein is CASRRDIYNEQFF. The CDR3 DNA is TGCGCCAGCAGACGGGACATTTACAATGAGCAGTTCTTC. Full variable domain (outside the CDR3, taken from reference TRBV5-1 and TRBJ2-1): KAGVTQTPRYLIKTRGQQVTLSCSPISGHRSVSWYQQTPGQGLQFLFEYFSETQRNKGNFPGRFSGRQFSNSRSEMNVSTLELGDSALYLCASRRDIYNEQFFGPGTRLTVL.

The V gene is TRBV7-2, the J gene TRBJ2-6, with 7 positions matching TRBD1. Germline V gives CDR1 SGHTA, CDR2 FQGNSA. The CDR3 has 16 amino acids. V lost 2 bases, J lost 2 bases, and 3 bases stayed unmatched. The CDR3 protein is CASSLQTGTGANVLTF. CDR3 nucleotides: TGTGCCAGCAGCTTACAGACAGGGACTGGGGCCAACGTCCTGACTTTC.

The J gene is TRBJ1-4, the V gene TRBV28, with a tentative D call TRBD1 (6 bases). The CDR3 loop spans 13 amino acids. CDR1 MDHEN and CDR2 SYDVKM come from the germline V gene. V was cut by 5 bases and J by 3 bases, with 7 bases left in between. The CDR3 is CASSRQANEKLFF. The CDR3 DNA is TGTGCCAGCAGTCGACAGGCTAATGAAAAACTGTTTTTT.

V is TRBV10-3 and J is TRBJ1-5, with TRBD1 matching 8 bases. With V trimmed by 6 bases and J by 3 bases, 13 bases remained unmatched. Germline V gene sequence: CDR1 ENHRY, CDR2 SYGVKD. The CDR3 is made up of 17 amino acids. The CDR3 sequence: CAISRQGREGSNQPQHF. In DNA, the CDR3 is TGTGCCATCAGCAGACAGGGGAGGGAAGGGTCCAATCAGCCCCAGCATTTT.

The rearrangement uses TRBV5-4 and TRBJ2-7, with unresolved D. The length of the CDR3 is 12 residues. The germline CDR1 and CDR2 sequences are SGHNT and YYREEE (reference sequence). Trimming removed 1 base at V and 2 bases at J, with 4 bases between. As DNA, the CDR3 is TGTGCCAGCAGCTTGTGGCCCTACGAGCAGTACTTC. It specifies CASSLWPYEQYF.

The V call is TRBV7-2, the J call TRBJ2-5, with a possible D match to TRBD2 (5 bases). This CDR3 is 15 amino acids long. Germline V gives CDR1 SGHTA, CDR2 FQGNSA. V was cut by 3 bases and J by 1 base, with 12 bases left in between. The CDR3, as DNA: TGTGCCAGCAGCTTCACACCCCGGGGCCAAGAGACCCAGTACTTC. It yields the protein CASSFTPRGQETQYF.

This clone was seen a handful of times. The chain has TRBV6-1 and TRBJ2-1, with TRBD2 identical over 12 bases. CDR3 size: 15 residues. Germline lookup yields CDR1 MNHNS and CDR2 SASEGT. V was clipped by 6 bases and J by 6 bases; unmatched bases: 6. The CDR3 region has the DNA TGTGCCAGCAGCCCCGGGACTAGCGGGTTCAATGAGCAGTTCTTC. It encodes CASSPGTSGFNEQFF.

A few counts support this clone. The V call is TRBV7-9, the J call TRBJ2-7, with D possibly TRBD2 on 6 matching bases. V was pared by 5 bases and J by 4 bases, with 18 bases between. This CDR3 region has 15 residues. In germline, CDR1 is SEHNR, CDR2 FQNEAQ (reference sequence). The CDR3 sequence: CASSLSGGTIYEQYF. Here the CDR3 DNA reads TGTGCCAGCAGCCTCTCCGGGGGAACAATTTACGAGCAGTACTTC.

Only a few counts were recorded for this clone. This chain joins TRBV27 and TRBJ2-4, with 16 bases matching TRBD2. From germline, CDR1 is MNHEY and CDR2 SMNVEV (reference sequence). This CDR3 has 20 residues. The junction had 9 bases not matched to a gene; V was cut back by 3 bases and J by 1 base. Written as DNA, the CDR3 is TGTGCCAGCAGTTTGGGGATTCCGGGACTAGCGGGAGGGGCCAAAAACATTCAGTACTTC. This gives the protein CASSLGIPGLAGGAKNIQYF.

This clone was found a few times. The chain links TRBV28 to TRBJ1-1; D might be TRBD1 (5 bases). The CDR3 has 13 amino acids. Germline lookup yields CDR1 MDHEN and CDR2 SYDVKM. The ends were cut back, 3 bases at V and 3 bases at J, with 8 bases in the middle. CDR3: CASSLGHYTEAFF. CDR3 coding DNA: TGTGCCAGCAGTTTGGGGCACTACACTGAAGCTTTCTTT.

This clone has just a few counts. The chain links TRBV2 to TRBJ1-1; D call uncertain. In germline, CDR1 is SNHLY, CDR2 FYNNEI. V was cut by 4 bases and J by 5 bases, with 14 bases left in between. The CDR3 consists of 14 residues. This CDR3 is CASSVEGKRTEAFF. For the CDR3, the DNA is TGTGCCAGCAGTGTAGAGGGAAAGAGAACTGAAGCTTTCTTT.

This clone was detected only a few times. V gene TRBV15 combines with J gene TRBJ1-5; D unresolved. Germline V gives CDR1 LNHNV, CDR2 YYDKDF (reference sequence). The CDR3 length is 14 residues. Trimming cost V 1 base and J 4 bases, with 8 bases left between them. In nucleotides, the CDR3 is TGTGCCACCAGCAGAGGCACAGAAAATCAGCCCCAGCATTTT. Protein: CATSRGTENQPQHF.

Note on this clone: A junction end diverges from the germline sequence, so it may reflect a read error. The chain has TRBV7-3 and TRBJ2-1, with D tentatively TRBD2 (5 bases). CDR1 is SGHTA, CDR2 FQGTGA, per germline. This CDR3 has 15 amino acids. CDR3: CASSLTSERHNEQFF. The DNA for the CDR3 is TGTGCCAGCAGCCTAACTAGTGAACGACACAATGAGCAGTTCTTC.

The chain links TRBV29-1 to TRBJ2-5; TRBD1 agrees at 7 bases. Unmatched junction bases numbered 13, after V lost 5 bases and J lost 4 bases. Germline values: CDR1 SQVTM, CDR2 ANQGSEA. This CDR3 is built from 15 residues. The CDR3 sequence is CSVFPFQGVGETQYF. For the CDR3, the DNA is TGCAGCGTTTTTCCATTCCAGGGGGTCGGAGAGACCCAGTACTTC.

This clone turned up a few times. V usage is TRBV7-3 and J usage is TRBJ1-1, with a weak D call TRBD1 (5 bases). Germline assignment: CDR1 SGHTA and CDR2 FQGTGA. The CDR3 length is 13 residues. V shed 7 bases and J shed 6 bases, with 15 bases lying between them. The CDR3 loop is CASTPPGGPEAFF. The CDR3 nucleotides are TGTGCCAGCACCCCCCCGGGGGGACCTGAAGCTTTCTTT.

The V and J genes are TRBV6-1 and TRBJ1-2, with D hard to call. The CDR3 runs to 12 residues. Trimming removed 7 bases at V and 6 bases at J, with 12 bases between. The V gene's germline CDR1 is MNHNS and CDR2 SASEGT. The CDR3: CASTGSWDGYTF. For the CDR3, the DNA is TGTGCCAGCACGGGGTCTTGGGATGGCTACACCTTC.

J is TRBJ1-4 and V is TRBV15, with D possibly being TRBD1 (5 bases). CDR3 length: 15 residues. Germline V CDR1 and CDR2: LNHNV, YYDKDF (reference sequence). Trimming took off 5 bases at V and 4 bases at J, with 14 bases between the two ends. CDR3 sequence: CATSVIDRDNEKLFF. CDR3 nucleotides: TGTGCCACCAGCGTTATAGACAGAGATAATGAAAAACTGTTTTTT.

V usage is TRBV10-3 and J usage is TRBJ2-7; D is perhaps TRBD1 or TRBD2 (5 bases each). CDR1 and CDR2 (germline): ENHRY, SYGVKD. Deletions cut 6 bases from V and 3 bases from J, with 15 bases between. CDR3 length: 14 residues. The CDR3 nucleotides are TGTGCCATCAGGGGACCTGTGGGAAACTACGAGCAGTACTTC. It encodes CAIRGPVGNYEQYF.

In this sample, this clone turned up a few times. V usage is TRBV9 and J usage is TRBJ2-3; unclear D gene. The CDR3 contains 15 residues. Between the trimmed V and J ends, which lost 4 bases and 6 bases, there was a span of 18 bases. The germline gives CDR1 SGDLS, CDR2 YYNGEE. The CDR3: CASSSILGTPDTQYF. CDR3 nucleotides: TGTGCCAGCAGCTCTATTCTAGGTACCCCGGATACGCAGTATTTT.

The chain uses TRBV28 and TRBJ2-3; 13 nucleotides align to TRBD2. The CDR3 covers 16 residues. Germline V gene data show CDR1 as MDHEN and CDR2 as SYDVKM. With 7 bases clipped from V and 4 bases from J, the junction kept 8 bases outside the gene matches. In nucleotides, the CDR3 is TGTGCCAGCATTCCAAGACTAGCGGGAGGTTCAGATACGCAGTATTTT. This translates into CASIPRLAGGSDTQYF.

The chain is built from TRBV19 and TRBJ2-1; 7 bases are a match to TRBD2. Germline CDR1 reads LNHDA; CDR2 reads SQIVND (reference sequence). V trimming: 6 bases; J trimming: 8 bases; junction bases outside the gene matches: 7. This CDR3 is 13 amino acids long. CDR3 in amino acids: CASRKAGTHEQFF. Written as DNA, the CDR3 is TGTGCCAGTAGGAAAGCGGGGACCCATGAGCAGTTCTTC.

This clone has only a few counts. V and J are TRBV19 and TRBJ2-1; weak D call: TRBD1 (5 bases). Deletions cut 7 bases from V and 0 bases from J, with 16 bases between. CDR1 is LNHDA and CDR2 is SQIVND in the germline V gene (reference sequence). The CDR3 is made up of 16 amino acids. The CDR3 bases are TGTGCCAGTACCTTCAGTGGGGCGAGCTCCTACAATGAGCAGTTCTTC. Translation: CASTFSGASSYNEQFF.

J is TRBJ2-7 and V is TRBV28, with 9 positions matching TRBD1. Germline trimming cut 4 bases from V and 3 bases from J; bases unmatched to any gene: 10. Germline V lookup: CDR1 MDHEN, CDR2 SYDVKM. CDR3 length equals 16 residues. CDR3 in amino acids: CASSSSPMTGGYEQYF. The CDR3 DNA reads TGTGCCAGCAGTTCTTCCCCAATGACAGGGGGCTACGAGCAGTACTTC. Looking up the rest from reference TRBV28 and TRBJ2-7 gives the full variable domain: DVKVTQSSRYLVKRTGEKVFLECVQDMDHENMFWYRQDPGLGLRLIYFSYDVKMKEKGDIPEGYSVSREKKERFSLILESASTNQTSMYLCASSSSPMTGGYEQYFGPGTRLTVT.

The chain recombines TRBV27 with TRBJ2-7, with D uncertain. The CDR3 is 13 residues long. Trimming left V 5 bases short and J 3 bases short, with 11 bases between. In germline, CDR1 is MNHEY, CDR2 SMNVEV (reference sequence). CDR3 amino acids: CASSPGVLYEQYF. CDR3 coding DNA: TGTGCCAGCAGTCCTGGTGTCCTCTACGAGCAGTACTTC.

This chain links TRBV7-2 with TRBJ2-5; D ambiguous. This CDR3 region has 15 residues. V lost 2 bases, J lost 2 bases, and 12 bases lay in between. Looked up from germline, CDR1 is SGHTA and CDR2 is FQGNSA. The CDR3 nucleotides are TGTGCCAGCAGCTTAAAGGGTTGGGGACAAGAGACCCAGTACTTC. Protein product: CASSLKGWGQETQYF. Full variable domain (remainder filled in from reference TRBV7-2 and TRBJ2-5): GAGVSQSPSNKVTEKGKDVELRCDPISGHTALYWYRQSLGQGLEFLIYFQGNSAPDKSGLPSDRFSAERTGGSVSTLTIQRTQQEDSAVYLCASSLKGWGQETQYFGPGTRLLVL.

This clone was seen only a few times. The genes are TRBV28 and TRBJ2-7; the match to TRBD1 covers 9 bases. This CDR3 has 15 amino acids. In germline, CDR1 is MDHEN, CDR2 SYDVKM. Unmatched junction bases numbered 8, after V lost 3 bases and J lost 5 bases. CDR3 DNA sequence: TGTGCCAGCAGTTTTATCGGACAGGGGCCTCACGAGCAGTACTTC. This translates into CASSFIGQGPHEQYF.

The rearrangement links TRBV11-2 to TRBJ1-4; D possibly corresponds to TRBD1 (5 bases). V was shortened by 1 base and J by 4 bases, with 16 bases between the two germline ends. The CDR3 covers 17 residues. The V gene's germline CDR1 is SGHAT and CDR2 FQNNGV. CDR3 DNA sequence: TGTGCCAGCAGCTTAGCGATTAAGGGACGGGTTAATGAAAAACTGTTTTTT. Translated: CASSLAIKGRVNEKLFF.